This TCR beta chain derives from a study of cytomegalovirus exposure and HLA in healthy donors. Whole-study context: Of all 400 or so donors who were genotyped, about 80% belonged to the Caucasian-associated ancestry cluster. Study-wide points: An Asian-associated ancestry cluster reportedly showed fewer N-insertions than the roughly 700-donor mean in a later analysis. A list of around 150 TCR beta chains associated with cytomegalovirus was given. Analysis was carried out at a later point, and it linked a missense DCLRE1C variant to TCR beta V- and J-gene trimming.

Of note for this clone: The antigen is undetermined.

PCR amplification relied on 60 Vbeta primers (plus 13 Jbeta primers). Assay used: immunoSEQ multiplex PCR; TCRdb lists only in-frame clones, some missing. The sample carries around 210,000 clones, approximately 85% recorded once. Trimming pared 4 bases from V and 1 base from J, leaving 8 bases between. CDR3 size: 13 residues. The V gene's germline CDR1 is SGHRS and CDR2 YFSETQ. The origin of this receptor is a girl aged 2-10 years in good health and CMV-seronegative. The V and J genes are TRBV5-1 and TRBJ1-1; D gene uncertain. The sample taken for sequencing was PBMCs. The CDR3 DNA is TGCGCCAGCAGCCCCCACACGAACACTGAAGCTTTCTTT. It specifies CASSPHTNTEAFF. The full variable domain, completed using reference TRBV5-1 and TRBJ1-1, is KAGVTQTPRYLIKTRGQQVTLSCSPISGHRSVSWYQQTPGQGLQFLFEYFSETQRNKGNFPGRFSGRQFSNSRSEMNVSTLELGDSALYLCASSPHTNTEAFFGQGTRLTVV.